These 28 T cell receptor beta chains share one sample of origin, sequenced in a study of radiation and T cells in renal cell carcinoma. TCRdb's copy holds only in-frame clones and misses some; the assay was immunoSEQ multiplex PCR. The sample records 150,000 to 160,000 clones, about 91% being singletons. Time point reported: blood 2 weeks post-SBRT. Treatment indicated: 15 Gy SBRT to primary tumor, nephrectomy 4 weeks later. Material: blood, obtained from a patient whose treatment included radiotherapy and nephrectomy. The origin of the receptors is a woman in her forties or fifties with renal cell carcinoma.

The genes are TRBV19 and TRBJ2-3; no reliable D call. The CDR3 is 12 amino acids. V lost 3 bases and J lost 2, with 3 bases in between. Germline V lookup: CDR1 LNHDA, CDR2 SQIVND (reference sequence). The CDR3 bases are TGTGCCAGTAGTATGACCACAGATACGCAGTATTTT. Amino acids: CASSMTTDTQYF.

The rearrangement links TRBV11-2 to TRBJ2-1, with D perhaps being TRBD1 or TRBD2 (6 bases each). Germline CDR1 is SGHAT and CDR2 is FQNNGV. V was trimmed by 2 bases and J by 0 bases, leaving 11 bases between them. This CDR3 contains 16 residues. CDR3 DNA: TGTGCCAGCAGCTTAATAGGGGGGAGCTCCTACAATGAGCAGTTCTTC. Amino acids: CASSLIGGSSYNEQFF.

The chain employs TRBV6-5 and TRBJ1-1, with D perhaps TRBD1 (5 bases). V was pared by 8 bases and J by 4 bases, with 14 bases between. This CDR3 region has 13 residues. The germline CDR1 and CDR2 sequences are MNHEY and SVGAGI. CDR3 coding DNA: TGTGCCAGCGAGAGGGGAAGCGGCACTGAAGCTTTCTTT. The encoded protein is CASERGSGTEAFF.

V and J are TRBV7-2 and TRBJ2-5; 8 positions match TRBD2. The V gene end was trimmed by 0 bases and the J gene end by 3 bases; junction bases not matched to a gene: 3. Germline V gene sequence: CDR1 SGHTA, CDR2 FQGNSA. CDR3 size: 15 residues. CDR3 DNA sequence: TGTGCCAGCAGCTTAGCCGGGACTAGAGAAGAGACCCAGTACTTC. This translates into CASSLAGTREETQYF.

V gene TRBV5-6 combines with J gene TRBJ2-7; D is unclear. The CDR3 contains 12 residues. Germline V CDR1 and CDR2: SGHDT, YYEEEE. Deletions cut 0 bases from V and 5 bases from J, with 6 bases between. The CDR3 region is CASSLGVNEQYF. CDR3 sequence (DNA): TGTGCCAGCAGCTTGGGAGTTAACGAGCAGTACTTC. The full variable domain, in which reference TRBV5-6 and TRBJ2-7 provide the parts outside the CDR3, is DAGVTQSPTHLIKTRGQQVTLRCSPKSGHDTVSWYQQALGQGPQFIFQYYEEEERQRGNFPDRFSGHQFPNYSSELNVNALLLGDSALYLCASSLGVNEQYFGPGTRLTVT.

The chain carries TRBV4-1 and TRBJ2-1; no firm D call. Between the trimmed V and J ends, which lost 1 base and 10 bases, there was a span of 11 bases. Germline CDR1 reads MGHRA; CDR2 reads YSYEKL. The CDR3 spans 13 residues. The CDR3 loop is CASSQGAWLEQFF. DNA of the CDR3: TGCGCCAGCAGCCAAGGAGCGTGGCTAGAGCAGTTCTTC.

This clone appeared once. The chain carries TRBV19 and TRBJ2-6, with D perhaps TRBD1 (6 bases). The V end lost 2 bases, the J end lost 2 bases, and 13 bases lay between the germline ends. This CDR3 contains 17 residues. From germline, CDR1 is LNHDA and CDR2 SQIVND (reference sequence). The CDR3 region has the DNA TGTGCCAGTAGTATAATGCTAGGGGGACCTGGGGCCAACGTCCTGACTTTC. This gives the protein CASSIMLGGPGANVLTF.

The chain has TRBV9 and TRBJ2-7, with TRBD1 matching over 8 bases. The CDR3 is 15 residues long. The germline gives CDR1 SGDLS, CDR2 YYNGEE. V lost 0 bases and J lost 5; bases outside the gene matches: 7. DNA for the CDR3: TGTGCCAGCAGCGTAGAGGGGACAGGCTTTAACGAGCAGTACTTC. As protein: CASSVEGTGFNEQYF.

The genes are TRBV11-3 and TRBJ2-3; D ambiguous. CDR1 is SGHNT and CDR2 is YENEEA in the germline V gene. This CDR3 comprises 14 residues. Trimming cost V 2 bases and J 1 base, with 7 bases left between them. CDR3 DNA: TGTGCCAGCAGCTTAACTGCCGGCACAGATACGCAGTATTTT. This gives the protein CASSLTAGTDTQYF.

This clone was observed a single time. The CDR3 protein is CASSVWTGEAFF. In DNA, the CDR3 is TGTGCCAGCAGTGTCTGGACAGGGGAAGCTTTCTTT. This chain uses TRBV25-1 with TRBJ1-1; 8 bases are shared with TRBD1. The CDR3 consists of 12 residues. Germline loops: CDR1 MGHDK, CDR2 SYGVNS. V lost 4 bases, J lost 8 bases, and 3 bases stayed unmatched. The full variable domain, rest sourced from reference TRBV25-1 and TRBJ1-1, is EADIYQTPRYLVIGTGKKITLECSQTMGHDKMYWYQQDPGMELHLIHYSYGVNSTEKGDLSSESTVSRIRTEHFPLTLESARPSHTSQYLCASSVWTGEAFFGQGTRLTVV.

This rearrangement joins TRBV6-5 to TRBJ1-1; D not certain. The CDR3 sequence is 15 residues long. Trimming left V 0 bases short and J 3 bases short, with 11 bases between. Germline loops: CDR1 MNHEY, CDR2 SVGAGI. The CDR3 region has the DNA TGTGCCAGCAGTTACTCGGGTCGGGGTTACACTGAAGCTTTCTTT. It encodes CASSYSGRGYTEAFF.

The genes are TRBV14 and TRBJ2-3, with 8 bases that match TRBD1. The germline V gene has CDR1 SGHDN and CDR2 FVKESK. V was clipped by 4 bases and J by 0 bases; unmatched bases: 3. The CDR3 is made up of 15 amino acids. The DNA of the CDR3 is TGTGCCAGCAGCCTAAGGACAGGGAGCACAGATACGCAGTATTTT. Protein: CASSLRTGSTDTQYF.

This chain links TRBV7-9 with TRBJ2-2, with D hard to call. The germline V and J ends were trimmed by 1 base and 10 bases, with 7 bases remaining between them. The CDR3 spans 12 residues. Germline CDR1 SEHNR, CDR2 FQNEAQ (reference sequence). This CDR3 reads CASSLDGEELFF. The CDR3 DNA reads TGTGCCAGCAGCTTAGATGGCGAGGAGCTGTTTTTT.

The chain employs TRBV9 and TRBJ1-4; D call uncertain. The V and J ends lost 2 bases and 7 bases respectively, with 12 bases between them. CDR3 size: 14 residues. The V gene's germline CDR1 is SGDLS and CDR2 YYNGEE. CDR3 protein: CASSVDQAGEKLFF. The DNA of the CDR3 is TGTGCCAGCAGCGTTGACCAAGCAGGTGAAAAACTGTTTTTT.

The sample holds many counts of this clone. This chain uses TRBV7-9 with TRBJ1-2; possible D gene TRBD1, 6 bases. V lost 2 bases, J lost 1 base, and 17 bases lay in between. CDR1 SEHNR and CDR2 FQNEAQ come from the germline V gene (reference sequence). This CDR3 contains 17 residues. The CDR3 reads CASSLFTGLGVNYGYTF. The CDR3 DNA is TGTGCCAGCAGCTTATTTACAGGGTTGGGGGTTAACTATGGCTACACCTTC.

The chain links TRBV6-6 to TRBJ2-1; no firm D call. Germline values: CDR1 MNHNY, CDR2 SVGAGI (reference sequence). This CDR3 contains 12 residues. V lost 4 bases to trimming and J lost 9 bases, with 10 bases between them. The CDR3 here is CASSFVDTEQFF. The CDR3 coding sequence is TGTGCCAGCAGTTTCGTTGACACTGAGCAGTTCTTC.

The rearrangement joins TRBV5-4 to TRBJ2-5; weak D call: TRBD2 (7 bases). The end of the DNA fits TRBJ2-7 better, so the J call may be wrong. Germline CDR1 and CDR2: SGHNT and YYREEE (reference sequence). This CDR3 has 17 residues. CDR3 in amino acids: CASSLGPREGVPHEQYF. The CDR3 coding sequence is TGTGCCAGCAGCTTGGGACCCAGGGAGGGGGTCCCCCACGAGCAGTACTTC.

The V gene is TRBV7-9, the J gene TRBJ1-4; possible D gene TRBD1, 5 bases. The germline V gene has CDR1 SEHNR and CDR2 FQNEAQ (reference sequence). Deletions cut 5 bases from V and 11 bases from J, with 9 bases between. This CDR3 is built from 11 residues. CDR3: CASSPGGKLFF. CDR3 nucleotide sequence: TGTGCCAGCAGCCCGGGGGGGAAACTGTTTTTT. The full variable domain, its missing parts supplied by reference TRBV7-9 and TRBJ1-4, is DTGVSQNPRHKITKRGQNVTFRCDPISEHNRLYWYRQTLGQGPEFLTYFQNEAQLEKSRLLSDRFSAERPKGSFSTLEIQRTEQGDSAMYLCASSPGGKLFFGSGTQLSVL.

This clone was detected a few times. V and J are TRBV7-6 and TRBJ2-5; maybe TRBD2 (5 bases). Trimming pared 5 bases from V and 4 bases from J, leaving 17 bases between. The CDR3 length is 15 residues. Germline CDR1 reads SGHVS; CDR2 reads FNYEAQ. The CDR3 protein is CASSELLLVGETQYF. Written as DNA, the CDR3 is TGTGCCAGCAGCGAACTTCTACTAGTTGGAGAGACCCAGTACTTC. Full variable domain (rest looked up from reference TRBV7-6 and TRBJ2-5): GAGVSQSPRYKVTKRGQDVALRCDPISGHVSLYWYRQALGQGPEFLTYFNYEAQQDKSGLPNDRFSAERPEGSISTLTIQRTEQRDSAMYRCASSELLLVGETQYFGPGTRLLVL.

Here the CDR3 DNA reads TGTGCCAGCAGCCCCCAGGCGGGTGGGGAGCCCCAGCATTTT. Protein product: CASSPQAGGEPQHF. The chain uses TRBV7-2 and TRBJ1-5; no definite D call. This CDR3 comprises 14 residues. Germline CDR1 is SGHTA and CDR2 is FQGNSA. Trimming removed 5 bases at V and 8 bases at J, with 16 bases between.

The chain combines TRBV7-3 with TRBJ2-1, with 14 bases that match TRBD2. Germline CDR1 and CDR2: SGHTA and FQGTGA. V was pared by 5 bases and J by 13 bases, with 7 bases of the junction left unmatched. This CDR3 has 14 residues. In DNA, the CDR3 is TGTGCCAGCAGCCCCCGGACTAGCGGGGGGCCACAGTTCTTC. It translates to CASSPRTSGGPQFF.

The V call is TRBV12-2, the J call TRBJ1-5; the table names TRBD1, a call not compared with the DNA. TRBV12-2 is listed as a pseudogene. This CDR3 region has 17 residues. CDR3: CASRLLQLDRDNQPQHF. CDR3 DNA sequence: TGTGCAAGTCGCTTACTCCAACTAGACAGGGACAATCAGCCCCAGCATTTT.

The V and J genes are TRBV29-1 and TRBJ2-5; TRBD1 matches 10 bases. Losses at the gene ends were 7 bases for V and 5 bases for J; bases not matched to a gene: 7. Germline lookup yields CDR1 SQVTM and CDR2 ANQGSEA. This CDR3 is built from 13 residues. CDR3 sequence (DNA): TGCAGCGCCTCTGGACAGGGGGTGGAGACCCAGTACTTC. This encodes CSASGQGVETQYF.

The gene calls are TRBV6-1 and TRBJ2-7; TRBD1 agrees at 11 bases. The V gene's germline CDR1 is MNHNS and CDR2 SASEGT. CDR3 size: 14 residues. V lost 5 bases, J lost 7 bases, and 7 bases stayed unmatched. CDR3 in amino acids: CASSQQGQGVEQYF. CDR3 nucleotide sequence: TGTGCCAGCAGTCAACAGGGACAGGGGGTTGAGCAGTACTTC.

The genes are TRBV7-8 and TRBJ2-3, with D perhaps TRBD1 or TRBD2 (5 bases each). This CDR3 has 17 amino acids. Germline loops: CDR1 SGHVS, CDR2 FQNEAQ. Trimming stripped 2 bases from V and 1 base from J, with 16 bases between. The CDR3 reads CASSLYRDPGGTDTQYF. CDR3 DNA sequence: TGTGCCAGCAGCTTATATAGGGACCCTGGGGGCACAGATACGCAGTATTTT.

V usage is TRBV7-2 and J usage is TRBJ2-7, with 9 bases matching TRBD1. CDR1 and CDR2 from the germline V gene are SGHTA and FQGNSA. This CDR3 spans 13 amino acids. Unmatched junction bases numbered 6, after V lost 8 bases and J lost 4 bases. CDR3 bases: TGTGCCAGCCGGGGACAGGGTACGTACGAGCAGTACTTC. It is translated as CASRGQGTYEQYF.

V is TRBV19 and J is TRBJ1-6; TRBD1 aligns across 7 bases. With V trimmed by 6 bases and J by 8 bases, 4 bases remained unmatched. CDR3 size: 13 residues. Germline V gene lookup returns CDR1 LNHDA and CDR2 SQIVND (reference sequence). The CDR3 is CASRTGLDSPLHF. CDR3 nucleotide sequence: TGTGCCAGTAGGACAGGGTTGGATTCACCCCTCCACTTT.

This chain links TRBV5-8 with TRBJ2-7; no definite D call. The V gene lost 2 bases and the J gene lost 0 bases, with 12 bases spanning the gap. The CDR3 contains 15 residues. CDR1 is SGHTS, CDR2 YDEGEE, per germline. The chain's CDR3 is CASSLSYTVSYEQYF. As DNA, the CDR3 is TGTGCCAGCAGCTTAAGTTACACGGTCTCCTACGAGCAGTACTTC.